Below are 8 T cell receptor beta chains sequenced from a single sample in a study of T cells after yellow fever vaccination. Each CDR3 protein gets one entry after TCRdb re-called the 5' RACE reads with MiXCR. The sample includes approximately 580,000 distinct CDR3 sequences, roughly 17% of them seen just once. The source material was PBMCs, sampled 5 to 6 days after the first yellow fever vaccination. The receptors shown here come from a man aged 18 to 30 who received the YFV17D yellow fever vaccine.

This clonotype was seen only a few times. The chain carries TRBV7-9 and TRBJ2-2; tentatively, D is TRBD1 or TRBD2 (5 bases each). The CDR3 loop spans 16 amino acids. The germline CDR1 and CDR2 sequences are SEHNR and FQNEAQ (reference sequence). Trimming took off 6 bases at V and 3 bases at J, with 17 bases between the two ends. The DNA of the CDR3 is TGTGCCAGCAGTTCCGGGGCTCTCCTTTACACCGGGGAGCTGTTTTTT. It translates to CASSSGALLYTGELFF.

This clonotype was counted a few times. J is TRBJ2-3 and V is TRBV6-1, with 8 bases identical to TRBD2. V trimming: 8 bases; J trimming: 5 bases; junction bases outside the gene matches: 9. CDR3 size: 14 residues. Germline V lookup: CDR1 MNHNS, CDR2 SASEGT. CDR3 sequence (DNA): TGTGCCAGCCGTGGCCGGGCGGGGGGAGATACGCAGTATTTT. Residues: CASRGRAGGDTQYF.

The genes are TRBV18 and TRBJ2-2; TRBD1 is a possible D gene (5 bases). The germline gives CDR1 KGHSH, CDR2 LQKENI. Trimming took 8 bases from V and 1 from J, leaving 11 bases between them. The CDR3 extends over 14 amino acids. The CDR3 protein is CASLYGQNTGELFF. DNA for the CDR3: TGTGCCAGCCTTTACGGACAGAACACCGGGGAGCTGTTTTTT.

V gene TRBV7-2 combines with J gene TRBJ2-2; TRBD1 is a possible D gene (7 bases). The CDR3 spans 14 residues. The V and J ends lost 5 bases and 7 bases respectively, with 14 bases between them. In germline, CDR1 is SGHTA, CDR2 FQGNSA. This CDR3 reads CASSRSRGDGELFF. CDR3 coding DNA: TGTGCCAGCAGCCGAAGCAGGGGGGACGGGGAGCTGTTTTTT.

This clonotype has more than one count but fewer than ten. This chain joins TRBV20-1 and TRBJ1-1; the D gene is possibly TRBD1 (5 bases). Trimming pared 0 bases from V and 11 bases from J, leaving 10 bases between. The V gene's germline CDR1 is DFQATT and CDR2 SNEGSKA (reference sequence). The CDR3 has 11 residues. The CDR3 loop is CSARDRVVAFF. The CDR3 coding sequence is TGCAGTGCTAGAGACAGGGTAGTCGCTTTCTTT.

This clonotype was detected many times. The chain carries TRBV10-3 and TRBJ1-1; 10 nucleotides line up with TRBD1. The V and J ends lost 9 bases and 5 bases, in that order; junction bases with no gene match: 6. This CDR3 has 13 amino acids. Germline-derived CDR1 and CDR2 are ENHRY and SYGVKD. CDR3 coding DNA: TGTGCCATGGGACAGGGGAGTCGTACTGAAGCTTTCTTT. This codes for CAMGQGSRTEAFF.

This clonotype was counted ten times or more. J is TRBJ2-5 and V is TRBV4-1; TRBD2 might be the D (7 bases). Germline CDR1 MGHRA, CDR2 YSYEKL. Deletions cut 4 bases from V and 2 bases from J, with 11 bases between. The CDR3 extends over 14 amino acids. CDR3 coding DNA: TGCGCCAGCAGCCCCCGGGGGGCTCAAGAGACCCAGTACTTC. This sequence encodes CASSPRGAQETQYF.

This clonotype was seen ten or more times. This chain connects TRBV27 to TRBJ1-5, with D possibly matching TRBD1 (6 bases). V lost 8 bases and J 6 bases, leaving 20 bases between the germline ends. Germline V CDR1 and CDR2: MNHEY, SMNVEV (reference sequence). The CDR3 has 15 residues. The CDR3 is CASSPLQGIGQPQHF. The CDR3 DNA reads TGTGCCAGCTCCCCACTACAGGGTATTGGTCAGCCCCAGCATTTT.